This T cell receptor beta chain was recovered during a study of T cell responses to AZD1222 COVID-19 vaccine (dated by TCRdb to the early 2020s). Notes on the research overall: A total of approximately 240 trial participants underwent TCR sequencing, of whom around 210 had received two doses of AZD1222 and some 25 had received two doses of the MenACWY control vaccine. Trial participants were enrolled by age into subgroups of 18-55, 56-69 and 70-plus years, and about 150, 27 and 61 TCR-sequenced participants, respectively, were included in these subgroups.

Overall results and qualifications from the work: Nearly half of unique spike-specific TCRs reportedly recognized epitopes outside regions mutated in the B.1.351 and B.1.1.7 variants. Vaccine-associated CD4 TCRs spanned the whole spike protein, with dominant responses in regions 160-218 and 743-854. In the small 56-69-year group, the increase in depth fell short of significance, most likely because of low power. No day 14 peak-response samples were available, so repertoires were characterized only after the peak T cell response. Participants were mostly white British, with more females than males. The authors suggested clonal diversity may have been underestimated. Conclusions about previously exposed vaccinees are limited, since just 5 or 6 AZD1222 recipients were seropositive for SARS-CoV-2 at baseline. A significant rise in spike-specific TCR breadth and depth was observed after two AZD1222 doses relative to day 0 and relative to MenACWY recipients.

Trimming accounts for 3 bases at V and 13 bases at J, while the number of junction bases matched to no gene is 11. Its CDR3 holds 13 amino acids, cysteine through phenylalanine. Just CDR3 DNA is preserved here, 39 bases in frame from base 1. The germline V gene sets CDR1 to SGHRS and CDR2 to YFSETQ. The CDR3 regions of human TCRbeta chains were subjected to immunosequencing. The authors' analysis ran thus. TCRs in the repertoires were matched against a reference library of SARS-CoV-2-specific TCRs that had been generated with the MIRA antigen-specificity platform. Breadth was defined as the fraction of unique TCRs that were SARS-CoV-2-associated, and depth was defined as the fraction of total T cells that were SARS-CoV-2-associated. Each spike-specific TCR was assigned to its reactive spike region and to a CD4 or CD8 class using the MIRA data. Log10-transformed breadth and depth values were compared by one-way ANOVA with Sidak's multiple comparisons tests. TCRdb took over this immuneACCESS table, retaining in-frame rearrangements with V and J assigned. Such tables are incomplete; in checked studies, under half of the missing clones stem from an unresolved V gene, and the remainder is unexplained. D and trimming come from the DNA, and the V and J calls and clone size come from that table. The sample has 200,000 to 250,000 clones on record, more than 85% of them singletons. Less than 1.2% of the sample belongs to the ten largest clones.

This specimen's time point label, per the study, means: baseline before first vaccination. In the paper's terms, the treatment or condition label means: meningococcal conjugate vaccine given as trial control. Vaccinee samples were obtained from the UK trials COV001 and COV002, which included a single-blind randomized controlled phase 2/3 trial of AZD1222 (ChAdOx1 nCoV-19) in healthy adults. For TCRbeta chain sequencing, PBMC samples from trial participants were taken at day 0 and at day 28 after the second dose. A note on this clone: Its antigen remains undetermined. No much larger clonotype is one base removed from it; base qualities were not supplied.

Recombination linked TRBV5-1 to TRBJ2-3; TRBD1 lines up with 7 middle nucleotides. The source of this sequence is an adult in good health. This specimen consisted of peripheral blood, obtained on day 0 of MenACWY control vaccination. The CDR3 sequence is CASSSTDRVSKYF. The DNA sequence is given as TGCGCCAGCAGCTCTACAGACAGGGTCAGTAAGTATTTT.